What follows are 25 T cell receptor beta chains derived from one specimen sequenced in a study of cytomegalovirus exposure and HLA in healthy donors. Vbeta (60) and Jbeta (13) primers were used in the PCR. Only in-frame clones appear in the TCRdb table, and some are missing; sequencing was by immunoSEQ multiplex PCR. Altogether 150,000 to 200,000 clones are present, about 88% being singletons, with the ten largest covering approximately 2%. The sequencing sample was made of PBMCs. The origin of the receptors is a woman under 30 in good health and CMV-seronegative.

The chain joins TRBV20-1 to TRBJ2-7; D unresolved. V was pared by 0 bases and J by 9 bases, with 6 bases between. This CDR3 region has 10 residues. Germline V lookup: CDR1 DFQATT, CDR2 SNEGSKA (reference sequence). Here the CDR3 DNA reads TGCAGTGCTAGAGACAGTTGGCAGTACTTC. Amino acids: CSARDSWQYF.

V and J are TRBV6-5 and TRBJ1-1; possibly TRBD1 for D (5 bases). CDR1 and CDR2 from the germline V gene are MNHEY and SVGAGI. V was shortened by 1 base and J by 1 base, with 7 bases between the two germline ends. The CDR3 is 14 amino acids. In nucleotides, the CDR3 is TGTGCCAGCAGTTACTGGGGCCGGAACACTGAAGCTTTCTTT. It codes for CASSYWGRNTEAFF.

The chain has TRBV28 and TRBJ1-2; perhaps TRBD1 as D (6 bases). The CDR3 consists of 14 residues. V was cut by 7 bases and J by 1 base, with 13 bases left in between. Per germline, CDR1 MDHEN and CDR2 SYDVKM. The CDR3 DNA reads as TGTGCCAGCACCGGGGGGGGCCATAACTATGGCTACACCTTC. The encoded protein is CASTGGGHNYGYTF.

As to this clone: One end of the junction varies from germline; a read error may be responsible. The chain combines TRBV28 with TRBJ2-5; 8 nucleotides line up with TRBD1. The CDR3 has 15 amino acids. Germline CDR1 is MDHEN and CDR2 is SYDVKM. CDR3: CATSPTGANAGTQYF. CDR3 nucleotides: TGTGCCACCAGTCCGACAGGGGCAAATGCAGGGACCCAGTACTTC.

The V call is TRBV5-6, the J call TRBJ2-1, with unresolved D. CDR1 and CDR2 from the germline V gene are SGHDT and YYEEEE. This CDR3 has 14 residues. V lost 4 bases, J lost 2 bases, and 10 bases lay in between. The CDR3 region has the DNA TGTGCCAGCAGCGAGGAGTTAACCTACAATGAGCAGTTCTTC. Translating gives CASSEELTYNEQFF.

CDR3 region: CASSPRGRDEQYF. The CDR3 DNA sequence: TGCGCCAGCAGCCCCAGAGGGAGGGACGAGCAGTACTTC. The chain recombines TRBV4-1 with TRBJ2-5, with 7 bases matching TRBD2. The DNA end is a closer match to TRBJ2-7, so the J assignment may be wrong. The CDR3 loop spans 13 amino acids. Germline V gives CDR1 MGHRA, CDR2 YSYEKL.

The chain recombines TRBV5-1 with TRBJ1-6; a possible D gene is TRBD1 (5 bases). The CDR3 is 17 amino acids. Germline CDR1 reads SGHRS; CDR2 reads YFSETQ. V lost 1 base to trimming and J lost 9 bases, with 20 bases between them. The CDR3 is CASSLSGVAGGSSPLHF. In nucleotides, the CDR3 is TGCGCCAGCAGCTTGTCTGGGGTTGCGGGGGGAAGTTCACCCCTCCACTTT.

V usage is TRBV7-2 and J usage is TRBJ2-3, with 11 bases that match TRBD2. Germline lookup yields CDR1 SGHTA and CDR2 FQGNSA. J gave up 4 bases and V 2 bases, and 5 bases lay outside the gene matches. The CDR3 runs to 16 residues. CDR3 DNA: TGTGCCAGCAGCTTATACGGTAGCGGGGGGGCAGATACGCAGTATTTT. Protein sequence: CASSLYGSGGADTQYF.

The CDR3 DNA is TGTGCCAGCAGTCCTACTAGCGGGGGGGCCAATGAGCAGTTCTTC. It encodes CASSPTSGGANEQFF. This chain links TRBV6-4 with TRBJ2-1; 13 positions agree with TRBD2. Germline CDR1 and CDR2: MRHNA and SNTAGT. CDR3 length equals 15 residues. The junction had 4 bases not matched to a gene; V was cut back by 5 bases and J by 6 bases.

This clone was counted a few times. V usage is TRBV6-1 and J usage is TRBJ2-3, with D perhaps matching TRBD1 (7 bases). Germline-derived CDR1 and CDR2 are MNHNS and SASEGT. V was shortened by 4 bases and J by 4 bases, with 15 bases between the two germline ends. CDR3 size: 15 residues. The CDR3: CASSGQGTGADTQYF. The CDR3 DNA is TGTGCCAGCAGTGGACAGGGTACGGGGGCAGATACGCAGTATTTT.

V is TRBV2 and J is TRBJ1-1; 8 positions agree with TRBD1. This CDR3 spans 13 amino acids. Germline lookup yields CDR1 SNHLY and CDR2 FYNNEI. V was pared by 8 bases and J by 6 bases, with 8 bases of the junction left unmatched. The CDR3: CASVGQGRAEAFF. The DNA of the CDR3 is TGTGCCAGCGTCGGACAGGGTAGGGCTGAAGCTTTCTTT.

The V and J genes are TRBV5-1 and TRBJ1-4; 10 bases match TRBD1. V was clipped by 0 bases and J by 8 bases; unmatched bases: 4. Looked up from germline, CDR1 is SGHRS and CDR2 is YFSETQ. This CDR3 comprises 15 residues. CDR3 sequence: CASSLDGTGEEKLFF. CDR3 DNA: TGCGCCAGCAGCTTGGACGGGACAGGGGAAGAAAAACTGTTTTTT.

V usage is TRBV29-1 and J usage is TRBJ1-1; TRBD1 matches at 9 bases. The germline gives CDR1 SQVTM, CDR2 ANQGSEA. The CDR3 is 12 residues long. V shed 5 bases and J 11 bases; nucleotides not matched to a gene: 9. The CDR3 sequence is CSVLRQGVGAFF. The DNA of the CDR3 is TGCAGCGTTTTAAGACAGGGGGTGGGGGCTTTCTTT.

J is TRBJ1-1 and V is TRBV27; no clear D. The CDR3 spans 16 residues. Trimming pared 3 bases from V and 4 bases from J, leaving 18 bases between. Germline V lookup: CDR1 MNHEY, CDR2 SMNVEV (reference sequence). The CDR3 here is CASSFFARVAGTEAFF. The CDR3 DNA reads TGTGCCAGCAGTTTCTTTGCGAGAGTGGCAGGCACTGAAGCTTTCTTT.

The chain links TRBV6-4 to TRBJ1-1; 10 positions match TRBD1. The V segment lost 4 bases and the J segment 5 bases; nucleotides outside the gene matches: 7. Germline V CDR1 and CDR2: MRHNA, SNTAGT. CDR3 length: 15 residues. In DNA form, the CDR3 reads TGTGCCAGCAGTGCCGGGACAGGGGCGGGAACTGAAGCTTTCTTT. Residues: CASSAGTGAGTEAFF.

The rearrangement uses TRBV30 and TRBJ2-7; 7 nucleotides line up with TRBD1. V shed 6 bases and J 4 bases; nucleotides not matched to a gene: 6. Germline V gene lookup returns CDR1 GTSNPN and CDR2 SVGIG (reference sequence). This CDR3 region has 12 residues. CDR3 sequence: CACRTGVYEQYF. The CDR3 DNA follows: TGTGCCTGCCGAACAGGGGTTTACGAGCAGTACTTC.

The rearrangement uses TRBV29-1 and TRBJ2-2; TRBD2 is a possible D gene (7 bases). Per germline, CDR1 SQVTM and CDR2 ANQGSEA. Trimming stripped 0 bases from V and 1 base from J, with 15 bases between. The CDR3 spans 17 residues. The CDR3 bases are TGCAGCGTTGAAGAGAGGGGGGGGGCGCAGAACACCGGGGAGCTGTTTTTT. Its translation is CSVEERGGAQNTGELFF.

This chain joins TRBV9 and TRBJ2-7; no clear D. The CDR3 is 12 residues long. Trimming removed 0 bases from V and 3 bases from J, with 4 bases in between. Germline CDR1 reads SGDLS; CDR2 reads YYNGEE. CDR3 amino acids: CASSVVIYEQYF. For the CDR3, the DNA is TGTGCCAGCAGCGTAGTAATCTACGAGCAGTACTTC.

The genes are TRBV14 and TRBJ2-3; 10 positions match TRBD2. Germline V gene data show CDR1 as SGHDN and CDR2 as FVKESK. The CDR3 spans 17 residues. Unmatched junction bases numbered 19, after V lost 6 bases and J lost 10 bases. The CDR3 loop is CASRSSFSGGPPLAQYF. CDR3 sequence (DNA): TGTGCCAGCAGGTCGAGCTTTAGCGGGGGGCCCCCATTGGCGCAGTATTTT.

This chain links TRBV30 with TRBJ2-7; TRBD2 matches 10 bases. The length of the CDR3 is 18 residues. Losses at the gene ends were 8 bases for V and 3 bases for J; bases not matched to a gene: 22. Germline-derived CDR1 and CDR2 are GTSNPN and SVGIG (reference sequence). CDR3 residues: CARPCPRASGSEDYEQYF. CDR3 nucleotide sequence: TGTGCCCGACCCTGCCCGAGGGCTAGCGGGAGTGAGGACTACGAGCAGTACTTC.

The rearrangement links TRBV5-1 to TRBJ2-2; D gene uncertain. This CDR3 comprises 17 residues. Germline V gene sequence: CDR1 SGHRS, CDR2 YFSETQ. Trimming took 2 bases from V and 2 from J, leaving 16 bases between them. CDR3 sequence reads: CASSFPLIRVNTGELFF. DNA for the CDR3: TGCGCCAGCAGCTTCCCCTTAATTAGAGTTAACACCGGGGAGCTGTTTTTT.

This clone was counted once. The V call is TRBV19, the J call TRBJ1-2; D remains unclear. Trimming removed 5 bases from V and 7 bases from J, with 14 bases in between. From germline, CDR1 is LNHDA and CDR2 SQIVND (reference sequence). CDR3 length: 13 residues. The CDR3 region is CASSSLSGSGYTF. The CDR3 DNA is TGTGCCAGTAGTTCTCTTAGCGGCTCTGGCTACACCTTC.

The chain employs TRBV7-9 and TRBJ2-3; no clear D gene. Germline loops: CDR1 SEHNR, CDR2 FQNEAQ (reference sequence). Trimming left V 1 base short and J 0 bases short, with 14 bases between. The CDR3 consists of 17 residues. CDR3 loop: CASSLGRFHQSTDTQYF. The CDR3 DNA is TGTGCCAGCAGCTTAGGGCGGTTCCATCAGAGCACAGATACGCAGTATTTT.

This clone was detected once. Other DNA sequences from this sample encode an identical CDR3 as well. This rearrangement joins TRBV28 to TRBJ1-2; no reliable D call. Germline loops: CDR1 MDHEN, CDR2 SYDVKM. This CDR3 has 12 residues. Trimming took 6 bases from V and 5 from J, leaving 10 bases between them. In nucleotides, the CDR3 is TGTGCCAGCAGCGAGGATGGATATGGCTACACCTTC. The encoded protein is CASSEDGYGYTF.

The rearrangement uses TRBV14 and TRBJ2-7; 10 positions agree with TRBD1. Per the germline V gene, CDR1 is SGHDN and CDR2 is FVKESK. CDR3 length equals 14 residues. V shed 3 bases and J 5 bases; nucleotides not matched to a gene: 4. The CDR3 loop is CASSQTGGWNEQYF. The CDR3 bases are TGTGCCAGCAGCCAGACAGGGGGCTGGAACGAGCAGTACTTC. Combining the CDR3 with reference TRBV14 and TRBJ2-7 gives the whole variable domain EAGVTQFPSHSVIEKGQTVTLRCDPISGHDNLYWYRRVMGKEIKFLLHFVKESKQDESGMPNNRFLAERTGGTYSTLKVQPAELEDSGVYFCASSQTGGWNEQYFGPGTRLTVT.